The present T cell receptor (beta chain) was sequenced within a study of CD8 T cells in ankylosing spondylitis. This clonotype was detected a few times. Its antigen is not known. The V end lost 2 bases, the J end lost 3 bases, and 8 bases lay between the germline ends. Germline CDR1 is DFQATT and CDR2 is SNEGSKA (reference sequence). The CDR3 is 13 residues long. TCRdb recomputed calls from the 5' RACE reads with MiXCR, one row per CDR3 protein. The data hold approximately 550,000 distinct CDR3 sequences, with 9.5% to 15% observed a single time. Study outcomes and limitations: Disease-associated clones were reportedly significantly overrepresented in matched ankylosing spondylitis synovial fluid. Made up of fewer than ten highly homologous variants, a TCR beta motif appeared characteristic of ankylosing spondylitis blood. A CD8+ phenotype characterized the disease-linked clones, which were relatively rare in peripheral blood.

The gene calls are TRBV20-1 and TRBJ1-5; D remains ambiguous. The clonotype comes from a male donor with ankylosing spondylitis. The material sequenced was blood, either unsorted or a sorted T cell fraction (not recorded which). Written as DNA, the CDR3 is TGCAGTGCTAGATCCGACCTCAATCAGCCCCAGCATTTT. Protein: CSARSDLNQPQHF.